This T cell receptor (beta chain) stems from a study of vaccination effects on CD4 cells after COVID-19. With 2 bases removed from V and 6 bases from J, the gap between germline ends came to 16 bases. There are 16 residues in the CDR3. Germline CDR1 and CDR2: MNHEY and SVGEGT. Profiling relied on immunoSEQ multiplex PCR, and the TCRdb table lists in-frame clones only, not all of them. The repertoire holds 28,000 or so clones, 80% to 90% seen once, with around 1.4% in the top ten. This clone has only one observation. What it binds is unknown. Prior to sequencing, the ViraFEST assay stimulated PBMC with viral peptide pools, which expanded the antigen-specific CD4+ T cells. Isolation of CD4+ T cells took place after approximately 10 days of culture. As their vaccination, participants received two doses of either BNT162b2 or mRNA-1273.

This receptor was identified in a human donor who received a COVID-19 vaccine. Some clones in this sample may be carry-over from other donors' samples. Sequencing used CD4+ T cells from PBMCs cultured with HCoV-NL63 spike peptides, obtained after COVID-19 vaccination. This chain links TRBV6-2 or TRBV6-3 with TRBJ1-4, with D tentatively TRBD1 (5 bases). The CDR3 protein is CASSYAGQGIYEKLFF. CDR3 nucleotide sequence: TGTGCCAGCAGTTACGCCGGCCAGGGAATCTATGAAAAACTGTTTTTT.